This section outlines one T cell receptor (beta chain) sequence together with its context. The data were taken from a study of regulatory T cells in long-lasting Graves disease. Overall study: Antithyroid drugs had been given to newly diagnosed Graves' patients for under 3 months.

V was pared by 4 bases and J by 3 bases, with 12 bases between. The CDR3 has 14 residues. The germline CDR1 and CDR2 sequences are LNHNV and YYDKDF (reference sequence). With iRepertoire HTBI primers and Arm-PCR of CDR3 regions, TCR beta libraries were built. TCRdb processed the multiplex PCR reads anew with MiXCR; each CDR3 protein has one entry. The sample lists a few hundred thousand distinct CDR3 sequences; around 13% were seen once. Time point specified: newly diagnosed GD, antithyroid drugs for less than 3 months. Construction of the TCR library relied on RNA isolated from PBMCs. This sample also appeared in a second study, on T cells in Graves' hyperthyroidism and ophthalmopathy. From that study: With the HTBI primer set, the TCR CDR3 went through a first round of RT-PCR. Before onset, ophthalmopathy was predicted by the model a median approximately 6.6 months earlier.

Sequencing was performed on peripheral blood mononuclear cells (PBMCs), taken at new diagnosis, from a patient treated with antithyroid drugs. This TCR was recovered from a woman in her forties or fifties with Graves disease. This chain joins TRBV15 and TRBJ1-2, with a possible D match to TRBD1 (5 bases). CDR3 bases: TGTGCCACCAGCATGCGTCAGGGAGACTATGGCTACACCTTC. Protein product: CATSMRQGDYGYTF.